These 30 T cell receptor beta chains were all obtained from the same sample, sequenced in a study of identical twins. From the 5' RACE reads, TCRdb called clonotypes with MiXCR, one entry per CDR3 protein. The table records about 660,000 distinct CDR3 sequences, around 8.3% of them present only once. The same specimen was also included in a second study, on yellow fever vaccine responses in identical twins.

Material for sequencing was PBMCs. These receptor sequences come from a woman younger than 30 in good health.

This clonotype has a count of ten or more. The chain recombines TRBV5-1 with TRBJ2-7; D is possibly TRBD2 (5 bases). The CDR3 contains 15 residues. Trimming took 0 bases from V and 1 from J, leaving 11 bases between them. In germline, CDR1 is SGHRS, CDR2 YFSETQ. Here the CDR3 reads CASSLDGKGSYEQYF. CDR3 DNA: TGCGCCAGCAGCTTGGACGGGAAGGGTTCCTACGAGCAGTACTTC.

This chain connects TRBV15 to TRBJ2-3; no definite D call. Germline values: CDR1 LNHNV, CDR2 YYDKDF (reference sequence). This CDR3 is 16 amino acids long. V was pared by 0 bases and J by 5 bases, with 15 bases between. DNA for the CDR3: TGTGCCACCAGCAGAGATCGGACGGCCAAAAAAGATACGCAGTATTTT. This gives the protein CATSRDRTAKKDTQYF.

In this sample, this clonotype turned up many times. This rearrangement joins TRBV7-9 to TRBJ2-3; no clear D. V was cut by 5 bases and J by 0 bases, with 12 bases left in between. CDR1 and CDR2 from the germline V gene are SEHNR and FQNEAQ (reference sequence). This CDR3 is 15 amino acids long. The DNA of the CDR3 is TGTGCCAGCAGCCCATGGGCGTCTAGCACAGATACGCAGTATTTT. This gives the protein CASSPWASSTDTQYF.

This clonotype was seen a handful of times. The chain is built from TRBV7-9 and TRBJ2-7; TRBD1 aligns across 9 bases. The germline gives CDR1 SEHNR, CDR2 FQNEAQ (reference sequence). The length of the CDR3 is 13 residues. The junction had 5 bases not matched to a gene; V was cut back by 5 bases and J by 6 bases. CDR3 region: CASSPTGGLEQYF. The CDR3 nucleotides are TGTGCCAGCAGCCCGACAGGGGGGCTCGAGCAGTACTTC.

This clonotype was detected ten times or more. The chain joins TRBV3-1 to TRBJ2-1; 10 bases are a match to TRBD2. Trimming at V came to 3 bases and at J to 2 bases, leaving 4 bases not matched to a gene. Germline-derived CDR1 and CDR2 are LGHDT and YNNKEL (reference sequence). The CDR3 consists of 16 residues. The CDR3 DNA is TGTGCCAGCAGCCAGGGTACTAGCGGGGCCTACAATGAGCAGTTCTTC. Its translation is CASSQGTSGAYNEQFF.

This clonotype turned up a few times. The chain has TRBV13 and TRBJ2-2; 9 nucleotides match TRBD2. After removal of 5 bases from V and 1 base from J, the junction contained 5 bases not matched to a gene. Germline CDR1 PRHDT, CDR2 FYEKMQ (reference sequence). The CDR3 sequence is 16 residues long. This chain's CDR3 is CASSPLTSGNTGELFF. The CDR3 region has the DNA TGTGCCAGCAGCCCCCTGACTAGCGGGAACACCGGGGAGCTGTTTTTT. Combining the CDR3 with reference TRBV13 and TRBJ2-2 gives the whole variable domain AAGVIQSPRHLIKEKRETATLKCYPIPRHDTVYWYQQGPGQDPQFLISFYEKMQSDKGSIPDRFSAQQFSDYHSELNMSSLELGDSALYFCASSPLTSGNTGELFFGEGSRLTVL.

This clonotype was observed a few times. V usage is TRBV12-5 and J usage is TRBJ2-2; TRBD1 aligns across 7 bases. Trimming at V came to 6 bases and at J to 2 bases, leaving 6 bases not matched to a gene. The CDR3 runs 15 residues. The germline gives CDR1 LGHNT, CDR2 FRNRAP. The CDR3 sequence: CASGRDRGNTGELFF. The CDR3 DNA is TGTGCTAGTGGCAGGGACAGAGGAAACACCGGGGAGCTGTTTTTT.

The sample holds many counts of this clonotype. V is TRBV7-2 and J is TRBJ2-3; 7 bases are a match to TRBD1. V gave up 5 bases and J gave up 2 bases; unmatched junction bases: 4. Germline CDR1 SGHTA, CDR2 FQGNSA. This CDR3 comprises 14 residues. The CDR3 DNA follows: TGTGCCAGCAGCCGACAGGGATTCACAGATACGCAGTATTTT. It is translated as CASSRQGFTDTQYF.

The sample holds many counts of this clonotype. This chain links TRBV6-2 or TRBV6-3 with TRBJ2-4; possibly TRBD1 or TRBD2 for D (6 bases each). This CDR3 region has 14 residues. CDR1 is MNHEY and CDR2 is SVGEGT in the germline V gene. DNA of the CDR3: TGTGCAACTCAACCGTGGGGGGCGTCGGACATTCAGTACTTC. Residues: CATQPWGASDIQYF.

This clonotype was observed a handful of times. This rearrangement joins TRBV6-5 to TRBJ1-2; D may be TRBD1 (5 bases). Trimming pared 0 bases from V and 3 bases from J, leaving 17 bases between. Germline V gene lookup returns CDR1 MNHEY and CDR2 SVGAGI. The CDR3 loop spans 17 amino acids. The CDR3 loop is CASSYSKWRRADYGYTF. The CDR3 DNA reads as TGTGCCAGCAGTTACTCGAAATGGCGCAGGGCCGACTATGGCTACACCTTC.

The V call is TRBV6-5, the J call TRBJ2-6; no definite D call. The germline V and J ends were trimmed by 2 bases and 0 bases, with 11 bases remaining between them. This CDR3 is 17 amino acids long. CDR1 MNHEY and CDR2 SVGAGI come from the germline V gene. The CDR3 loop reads CASSYEVPSSGANVLTF. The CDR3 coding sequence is TGTGCCAGCAGTTACGAAGTGCCGAGCTCTGGGGCCAACGTCCTGACTTTC.

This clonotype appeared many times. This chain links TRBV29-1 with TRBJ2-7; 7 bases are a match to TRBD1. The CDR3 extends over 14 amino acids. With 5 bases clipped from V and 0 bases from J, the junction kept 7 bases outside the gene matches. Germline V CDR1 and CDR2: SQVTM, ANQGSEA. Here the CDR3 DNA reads TGCAGCGTTCACCGACAGGGAAGCTCCTACGAGCAGTACTTC. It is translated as CSVHRQGSSYEQYF.

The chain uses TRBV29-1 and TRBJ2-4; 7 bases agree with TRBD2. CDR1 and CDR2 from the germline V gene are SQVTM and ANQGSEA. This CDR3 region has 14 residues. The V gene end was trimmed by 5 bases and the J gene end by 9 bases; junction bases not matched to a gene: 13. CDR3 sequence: CSVISGGGRGIQYF. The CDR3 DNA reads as TGCAGCGTTATTTCAGGTGGGGGGAGGGGCATTCAGTACTTC.

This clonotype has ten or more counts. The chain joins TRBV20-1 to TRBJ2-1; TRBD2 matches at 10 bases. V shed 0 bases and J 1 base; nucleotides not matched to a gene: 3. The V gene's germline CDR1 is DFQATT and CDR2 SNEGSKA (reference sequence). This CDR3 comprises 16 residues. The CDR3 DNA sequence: TGCAGTGCTAGAGATAGCGGGAGGAGTTCCTACAATGAGCAGTTCTTC. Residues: CSARDSGRSSYNEQFF.

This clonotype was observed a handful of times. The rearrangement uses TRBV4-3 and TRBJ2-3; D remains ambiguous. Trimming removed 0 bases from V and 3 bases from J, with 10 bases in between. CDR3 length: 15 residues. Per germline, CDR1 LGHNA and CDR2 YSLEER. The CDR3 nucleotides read TGCGCCAGCAGCCAAGATAGCACGCAAACAGATACGCAGTATTTT. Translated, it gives CASSQDSTQTDTQYF.

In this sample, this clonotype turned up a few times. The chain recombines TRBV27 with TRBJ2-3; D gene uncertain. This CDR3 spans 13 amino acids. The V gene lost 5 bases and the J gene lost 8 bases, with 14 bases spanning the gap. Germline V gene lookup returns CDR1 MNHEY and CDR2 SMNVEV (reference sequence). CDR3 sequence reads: CASSSVQLSTQYF. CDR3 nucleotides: TGTGCCAGCAGTAGTGTCCAGTTGAGTACGCAGTATTTT.

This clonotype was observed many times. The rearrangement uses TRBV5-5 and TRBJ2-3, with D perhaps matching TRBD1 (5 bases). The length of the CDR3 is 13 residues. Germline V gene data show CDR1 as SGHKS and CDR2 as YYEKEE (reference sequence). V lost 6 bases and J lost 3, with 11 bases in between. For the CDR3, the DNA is TGTGCCAGCATCCAGACAGTTACAGATACGCAGTATTTT. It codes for CASIQTVTDTQYF.

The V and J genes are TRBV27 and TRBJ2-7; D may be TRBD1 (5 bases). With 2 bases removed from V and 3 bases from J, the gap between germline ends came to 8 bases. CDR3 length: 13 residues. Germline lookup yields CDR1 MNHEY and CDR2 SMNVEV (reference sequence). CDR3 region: CASSLKGRYEQYF. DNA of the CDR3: TGTGCCAGCAGTTTAAAGGGGCGCTACGAGCAGTACTTC.

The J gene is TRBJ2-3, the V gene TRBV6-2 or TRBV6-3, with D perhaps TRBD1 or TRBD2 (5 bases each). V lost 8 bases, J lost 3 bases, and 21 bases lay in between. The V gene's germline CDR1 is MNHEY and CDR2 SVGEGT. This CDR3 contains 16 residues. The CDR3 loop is CASGDLDAANTDTQYF. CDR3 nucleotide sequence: TGTGCCAGCGGGGACCTGGATGCGGCGAATACAGATACGCAGTATTTT.

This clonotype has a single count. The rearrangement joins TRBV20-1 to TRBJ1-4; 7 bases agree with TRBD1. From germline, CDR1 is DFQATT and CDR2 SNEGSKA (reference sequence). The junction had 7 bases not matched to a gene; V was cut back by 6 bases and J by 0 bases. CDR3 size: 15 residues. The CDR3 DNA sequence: TGCAGTGCCGCCCGACAGGGATCAACTAATGAAAAACTGTTTTTT. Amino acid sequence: CSAARQGSTNEKLFF.

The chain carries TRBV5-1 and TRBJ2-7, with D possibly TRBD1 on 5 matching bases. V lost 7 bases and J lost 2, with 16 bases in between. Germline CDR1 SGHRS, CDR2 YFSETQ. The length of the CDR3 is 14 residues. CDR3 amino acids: CASGLVDTTYEQYF. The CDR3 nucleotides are TGCGCCAGCGGTCTAGTGGACACCACCTACGAGCAGTACTTC.

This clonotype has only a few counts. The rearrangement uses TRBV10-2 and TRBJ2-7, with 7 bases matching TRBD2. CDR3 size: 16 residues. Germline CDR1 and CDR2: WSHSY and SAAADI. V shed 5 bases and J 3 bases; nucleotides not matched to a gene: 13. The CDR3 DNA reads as TGCGCCAGCAGTCCAGGCCCTCGCGGGAGAGTCTACGAGCAGTACTTC. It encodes CASSPGPRGRVYEQYF.

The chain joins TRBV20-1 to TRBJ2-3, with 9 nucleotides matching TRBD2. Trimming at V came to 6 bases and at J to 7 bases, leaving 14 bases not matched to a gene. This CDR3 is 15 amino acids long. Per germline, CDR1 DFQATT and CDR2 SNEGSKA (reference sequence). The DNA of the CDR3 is TGCAGTGCGCCCACCGGGCGGGGGGGAGCGAATACGCAGTATTTT. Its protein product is CSAPTGRGGANTQYF.

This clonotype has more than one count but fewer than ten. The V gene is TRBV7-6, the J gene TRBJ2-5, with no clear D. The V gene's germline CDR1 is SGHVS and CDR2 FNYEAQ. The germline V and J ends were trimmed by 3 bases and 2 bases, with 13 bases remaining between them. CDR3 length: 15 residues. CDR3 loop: CASSFADLLQETQYF. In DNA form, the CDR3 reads TGTGCCAGCAGCTTCGCTGACCTACTGCAAGAGACCCAGTACTTC.

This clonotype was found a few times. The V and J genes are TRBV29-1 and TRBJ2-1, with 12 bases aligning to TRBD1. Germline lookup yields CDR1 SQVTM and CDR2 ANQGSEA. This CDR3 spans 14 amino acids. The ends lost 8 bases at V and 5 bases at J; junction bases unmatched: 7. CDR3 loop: CSSRDRGLDNEQFF. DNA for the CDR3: TGCAGCTCCCGGGACAGGGGGCTAGACAATGAGCAGTTCTTC.

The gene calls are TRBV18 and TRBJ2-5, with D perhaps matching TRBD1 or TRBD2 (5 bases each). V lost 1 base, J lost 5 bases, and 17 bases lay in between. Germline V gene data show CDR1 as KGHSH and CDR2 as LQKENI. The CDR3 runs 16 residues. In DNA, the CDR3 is TGTGCCAGCTCACCACAAACGGGGATCGGGGCGGAGACCCAGTACTTC. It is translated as CASSPQTGIGAETQYF.

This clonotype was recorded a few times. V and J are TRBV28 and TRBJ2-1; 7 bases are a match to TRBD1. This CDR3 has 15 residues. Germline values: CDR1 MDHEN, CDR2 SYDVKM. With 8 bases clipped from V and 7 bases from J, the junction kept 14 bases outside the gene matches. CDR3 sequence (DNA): TGTGCCAGCCTCGAGGGGGCTGTGGGGATTAATGAGCAGTTCTTC. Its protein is CASLEGAVGINEQFF.

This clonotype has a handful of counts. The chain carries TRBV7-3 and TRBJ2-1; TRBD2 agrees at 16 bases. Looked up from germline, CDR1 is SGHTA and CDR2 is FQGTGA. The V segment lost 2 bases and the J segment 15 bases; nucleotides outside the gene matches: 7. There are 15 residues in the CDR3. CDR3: CASSLGGTSGGVVFF. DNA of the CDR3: TGTGCCAGCAGCTTAGGTGGGACTAGCGGGGGGGTGGTGTTCTTC.

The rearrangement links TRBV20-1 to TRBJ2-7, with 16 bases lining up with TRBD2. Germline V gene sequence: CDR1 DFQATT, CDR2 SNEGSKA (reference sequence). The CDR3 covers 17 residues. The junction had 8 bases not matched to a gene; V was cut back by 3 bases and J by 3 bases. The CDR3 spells CSARGLAGGSINYEQYF. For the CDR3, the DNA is TGCAGTGCTAGGGGACTAGCGGGAGGGAGTATCAACTACGAGCAGTACTTC.

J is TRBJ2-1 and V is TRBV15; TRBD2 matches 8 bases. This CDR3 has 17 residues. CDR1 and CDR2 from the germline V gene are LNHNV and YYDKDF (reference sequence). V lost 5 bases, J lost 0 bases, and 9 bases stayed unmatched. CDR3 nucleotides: TGTGCCACCAGCGGGAGCGGGAGCGATAGCTCCTACAATGAGCAGTTCTTC. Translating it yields CATSGSGSDSSYNEQFF.